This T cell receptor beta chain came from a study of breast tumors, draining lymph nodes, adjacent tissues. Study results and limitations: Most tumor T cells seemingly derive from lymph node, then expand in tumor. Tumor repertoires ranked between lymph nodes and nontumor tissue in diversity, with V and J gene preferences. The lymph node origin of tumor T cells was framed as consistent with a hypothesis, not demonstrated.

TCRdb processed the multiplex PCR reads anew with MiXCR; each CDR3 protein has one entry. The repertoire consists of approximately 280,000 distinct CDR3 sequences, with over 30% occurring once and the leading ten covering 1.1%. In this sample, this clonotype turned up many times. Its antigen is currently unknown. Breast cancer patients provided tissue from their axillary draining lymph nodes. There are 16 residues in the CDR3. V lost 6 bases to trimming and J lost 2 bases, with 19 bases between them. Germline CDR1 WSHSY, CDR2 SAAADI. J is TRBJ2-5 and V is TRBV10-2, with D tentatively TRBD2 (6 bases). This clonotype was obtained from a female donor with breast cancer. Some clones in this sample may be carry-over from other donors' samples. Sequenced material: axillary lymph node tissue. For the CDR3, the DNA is TGCGCCAGCAGCCTGAGGGGCGGGGATGTACAAGAGACCCAGTACTTC. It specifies CASSLRGGDVQETQYF.